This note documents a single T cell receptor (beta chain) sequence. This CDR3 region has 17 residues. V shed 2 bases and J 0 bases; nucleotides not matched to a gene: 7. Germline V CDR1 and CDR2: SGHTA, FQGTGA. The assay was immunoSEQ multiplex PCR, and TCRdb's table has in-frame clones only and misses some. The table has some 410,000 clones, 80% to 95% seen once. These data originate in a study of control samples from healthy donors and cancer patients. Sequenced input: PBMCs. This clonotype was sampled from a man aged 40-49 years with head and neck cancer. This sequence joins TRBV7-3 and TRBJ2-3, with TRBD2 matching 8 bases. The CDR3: CASSLGRLASSTDTQYF. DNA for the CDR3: TGTGCCAGCAGCTTAGGCCGACTAGCGTCGAGCACAGATACGCAGTATTTT.